The 24 T cell receptor beta chains listed next were all sequenced from one sample in a study of T cells in Graves' hyperthyroidism and ophthalmopathy. Amplified regions were TCR beta CDR3 sequences from RNA transcripts. Researchers ran a first-round RT-PCR on the TCR CDR3 using the HTBI primer set. TCRdb called the multiplex PCR reads again in MiXCR, with one record for every CDR3 protein. The profile covers around 500,000 distinct CDR3 sequences, with 15% to 20% appearing a single time and approximately 30% taken by the ten largest. The sample was blood. These receptors all come from a woman aged 25 to 39 with Graves' ophthalmopathy.

This clonotype was detected only a few times. This rearrangement joins TRBV2 to TRBJ2-5; 10 nucleotides line up with TRBD2. Germline CDR1 SNHLY, CDR2 FYNNEI. The CDR3 length is 17 residues. V trimming: 1 base; J trimming: 2 bases; junction bases outside the gene matches: 7. CDR3 sequence: CASSEGLAGVNQETQYF. The CDR3 region has the DNA TGTGCCAGCAGTGAAGGGCTAGCGGGAGTGAATCAAGAGACCCAGTACTTC.

This clonotype was detected ten times or more. This chain connects TRBV6-1 to TRBJ2-5; 11 positions agree with TRBD2. Germline values: CDR1 MNHNS, CDR2 SASEGT. The CDR3 sequence is 16 residues long. V gave up 5 bases and J gave up 1 base; unmatched junction bases: 6. The DNA of the CDR3 is TGTGCCAGCAGTTCGACTAGCGGGGAGTCCCAAGAGACCCAGTACTTC. Its protein product is CASSSTSGESQETQYF.

Many counts were recorded for this clonotype. The CDR3, as DNA: TGTGCCAGCAGCCAGGCCCGGGGGGCGAACACCGGGGAGCTGTTTTTT. Its protein product is CASSQARGANTGELFF. This rearrangement joins TRBV3-1 to TRBJ2-2; TRBD2 matches 7 bases. V was pared by 3 bases and J by 0 bases, with 4 bases of the junction left unmatched. The germline V gene encodes CDR1 LGHDT and CDR2 YNNKEL (reference sequence). The CDR3 contains 16 residues. Full variable domain (rest looked up from reference TRBV3-1 and TRBJ2-2): DTAVSQTPKYLVTQMGNDKSIKCEQNLGHDTMYWYKQDSKKFLKIMFSYNNKELIINETVPNRFSPKSPDKAHLNLHINSLELGDSAVYFCASSQARGANTGELFFGEGSRLTVL.

The gene calls are TRBV7-6 and TRBJ2-7; D assignment may be TRBD1 or TRBD2 (5 bases each). The CDR3 covers 15 residues. Trimming cost V 6 bases and J 6 bases, with 21 bases left between them. The V gene's germline CDR1 is SGHVS and CDR2 FNYEAQ. The CDR3 sequence is CASSSTGTPTGEQYF. The CDR3 DNA sequence: TGTGCCAGCAGTTCGACCGGGACCCCGACCGGCGAGCAGTACTTC.

The chain combines TRBV5-4 with TRBJ2-7; D remains ambiguous. The length of the CDR3 is 11 residues. Per germline, CDR1 SGHNT and CDR2 YYREEE (reference sequence). The V end lost 6 bases, the J end lost 7 bases, and 11 bases lay between the germline ends. The DNA of the CDR3 is TGTGCCAGCACCCTCGCCGGGGAGCAGTACTTC. Protein product: CASTLAGEQYF.

This clonotype was detected a few times. This sequence joins TRBV6-1 and TRBJ2-1, with 8 nucleotides matching TRBD1. The J segment lost 2 bases and the V segment lost 6 bases, leaving 6 bases of the junction unmatched. Looked up from germline, CDR1 is MNHNS and CDR2 is SASEGT. The CDR3 contains 15 residues. The CDR3 is CASRFDRGAYNEQFF. CDR3 DNA: TGTGCCAGCAGATTCGACAGGGGCGCCTACAATGAGCAGTTCTTC.

In its sample, this clonotype was seen a few times. The chain uses TRBV9 and TRBJ1-3; 9 bases align to TRBD1. With 0 bases clipped from V and 3 bases from J, the junction kept 7 bases outside the gene matches. The CDR3 spans 17 residues. The V gene's germline CDR1 is SGDLS and CDR2 YYNGEE. CDR3 nucleotides: TGTGCCAGCAGCGTAGAGGGGGGACAGGGATTTGGAAACACCATATATTTT. It encodes CASSVEGGQGFGNTIYF.

The V and J genes are TRBV20-1 and TRBJ2-7; TRBD2 aligns across 8 bases. The CDR3 is 17 amino acids. Germline CDR1 is DFQATT and CDR2 is SNEGSKA (reference sequence). The CDR3 DNA follows: TGCAGCCCCTGGGGAGCGGGAGAGGGCCACCGGGCCTACGAGCAGTACTTC. Amino acid sequence: CSPWGAGEGHRAYEQYF.

A word on this clonotype: This clone may be a read error of a much larger clone one base away. V and J are TRBV7-2 and TRBJ1-5; D is possibly TRBD1 (6 bases). Germline-derived CDR1 and CDR2 are SGHTA and FQGNSA. This CDR3 region has 14 residues. The DNA of the CDR3 is TGTGCCAGCAGCGGACAGCCTAGCAATCATCCCCAGCATTTT. Its protein is CASSGQPSNHPQHF.

The chain uses TRBV18 and TRBJ2-1; the match to TRBD1 covers 8 bases. Looked up from germline, CDR1 is KGHSH and CDR2 is LQKENI. Trimming took 2 bases from V and 1 from J; bases not matched to a gene: 7. This CDR3 spans 17 amino acids. CDR3: CASSPVRGRGSYNEQFF. The CDR3 nucleotides are TGTGCCAGCTCACCAGTCAGGGGGCGCGGTTCCTACAATGAGCAGTTCTTC.

The chain recombines TRBV6-2 or TRBV6-3 with TRBJ2-6; 8 positions match TRBD2. Trimming took 4 bases from V and 2 from J; bases not matched to a gene: 4. CDR1 MNHEY and CDR2 SVGEGT come from the germline V gene. This CDR3 has 16 residues. The CDR3 here is CASSSGGLTGANVLTF. CDR3 coding DNA: TGTGCCAGCAGTTCGGGAGGGCTGACTGGGGCCAACGTCCTGACTTTC.

The CDR3 bases are TGTGCCACCAGCCATCCTGACACGGATGGCTACACCTTC. It specifies CATSHPDTDGYTF. The chain links TRBV15 to TRBJ1-2; D is ambiguous. Trimming pared 5 bases from V and 6 bases from J, leaving 13 bases between. There are 13 residues in the CDR3. CDR1 and CDR2 (germline): LNHNV, YYDKDF (reference sequence).

V is TRBV6-2 or TRBV6-3 and J is TRBJ2-3; D remains unclear. V lost 0 bases to trimming and J lost 6 bases, with 7 bases between them. The CDR3 spans 13 residues. Germline CDR1 is MNHEY and CDR2 is SVGEGT. DNA for the CDR3: TGTGCCAGCAGTTACTCGTGGACGGATACGCAGTATTTT. The encoded protein is CASSYSWTDTQYF.

This clonotype has more than one count but fewer than ten. The chain recombines TRBV9 with TRBJ2-7; 12 bases are a match to TRBD2. The trim removed 5 bases at V and 4 bases at J, leaving 4 bases unmatched. Germline-derived CDR1 and CDR2 are SGDLS and YYNGEE. The CDR3 contains 14 residues. CDR3: CASSGTSGPYEQYF. The CDR3 DNA reads TGTGCCAGCAGTGGGACTAGCGGGCCGTACGAGCAGTACTTC.

The CDR3 nucleotides are TGTGCCAGCAGCCCCGAGGATCGGGCAGATACGCAGTATTTT. The encoded protein is CASSPEDRADTQYF. This chain links TRBV7-9 with TRBJ2-3; D remains unclear. Per the germline V gene, CDR1 is SEHNR and CDR2 is FQNEAQ (reference sequence). V was clipped by 5 bases and J by 4 bases, with 13 bases between them. CDR3 length: 14 amino acids. Full variable domain (remainder filled in from reference TRBV7-9 and TRBJ2-3): DTGVSQNPRHKITKRGQNVTFRCDPISEHNRLYWYRQTLGQGPEFLTYFQNEAQLEKSRLLSDRFSAERPKGSFSTLEIQRTEQGDSAMYLCASSPEDRADTQYFGPGTRLTVL.

This clonotype came up once. The chain recombines TRBV10-3 with TRBJ2-5; D call uncertain. Trimming stripped 0 bases from V and 4 bases from J, with 9 bases between. The CDR3 extends over 14 amino acids. Germline V gene lookup returns CDR1 ENHRY and CDR2 SYGVKD. The CDR3 DNA reads TGTGCCATCAGTGAGTCCCCTCGGCCAGAGACCCAGTACTTC. This translates into CAISESPRPETQYF.

In regard to this clonotype: One junction end does not reproduce the germline sequence, and a read error may be involved. CDR3 DNA sequence: TGTGCCAACAGCTTAAAAGGCCGGGGAGAGACCCAGTACTTC. Protein product: CANSLKGRGETQYF. J is TRBJ2-5 and V is TRBV7-3; D might be TRBD2 (5 bases). From germline, CDR1 is SGHTA and CDR2 FQGTGA. The length of the CDR3 is 14 residues. Full variable domain (remainder filled in from reference TRBV7-3 and TRBJ2-5): GAGVSQTPSNKVTEKGKYVELRCDPISGHTALYWYRQSLGQGPEFLIYFQGTGAADDSGLPNDRFFAVRPEGSVSTLKIQRTERGDSAVYLCANSLKGRGETQYFGPGTRLLVL.

This clonotype has a count of ten or more. V usage is TRBV7-2 and J usage is TRBJ2-3; the D is unclear. Germline CDR1 and CDR2: SGHTA and FQGNSA. This CDR3 region has 16 residues. Trimming stripped 1 base from V and 2 bases from J, with 13 bases between. The CDR3 region is CASSLGAYGDTDTQYF. The CDR3 bases are TGTGCCAGCAGCTTAGGGGCCTATGGGGACACAGATACGCAGTATTTT.

This clonotype was observed many times. The genes are TRBV7-9 and TRBJ2-7, with D tentatively TRBD2 (6 bases). The germline V gene encodes CDR1 SEHNR and CDR2 FQNEAQ (reference sequence). V was cut by 5 bases and J by 0 bases, with 23 bases left in between. This CDR3 comprises 18 residues. The CDR3 DNA reads TGTGCCAGCAGCGGCCCACGGGGGACTTCCCTCCACTCCTACGAGCAGTACTTC. Translation gives CASSGPRGTSLHSYEQYF.

This clonotype was seen a handful of times. This chain connects TRBV7-9 to TRBJ2-7, with 11 bases lining up with TRBD2. This CDR3 spans 15 amino acids. V trimming: 5 bases; J trimming: 4 bases; junction bases outside the gene matches: 7. Germline CDR1 reads SEHNR; CDR2 reads FQNEAQ (reference sequence). DNA for the CDR3: TGTGCCAGCAGCCGTCTAGCGGGAGGTTATTACGAGCAGTACTTC. It is translated as CASSRLAGGYYEQYF.

This clonotype was seen many times. This rearrangement joins TRBV7-2 to TRBJ2-5; D may be TRBD1 (6 bases). Trimming stripped 2 bases from V and 0 bases from J, with 10 bases between. The CDR3 runs to 15 residues. Germline V gene data show CDR1 as SGHTA and CDR2 as FQGNSA. The CDR3 spells CASSLFGQNQETQYF. CDR3 sequence (DNA): TGTGCCAGCAGCTTATTCGGACAGAACCAAGAGACCCAGTACTTC.

This clonotype has just one count. The gene calls are TRBV28 and TRBJ2-5; no clear D. The CDR3 has 17 residues. V dropped 4 bases and J dropped 4 bases, with 22 bases sitting between them. Germline assignment: CDR1 MDHEN and CDR2 SYDVKM. The CDR3 region has the DNA TGTGCCAGCAGTTCGGAATACACGTCGCTGTACCTAGAGACCCAGTACTTC. Amino acids: CASSSEYTSLYLETQYF. The variable domain in full, completed from reference TRBV28 and TRBJ2-5, reads DVKVTQSSRYLVKRTGEKVFLECVQDMDHENMFWYRQDPGLGLRLIYFSYDVKMKEKGDIPEGYSVSREKKERFSLILESASTNQTSMYLCASSSEYTSLYLETQYFGPGTRLLVL.

This clonotype was counted many times. This chain connects TRBV7-2 to TRBJ2-3; D is ambiguous. The V gene's germline CDR1 is SGHTA and CDR2 FQGNSA. The CDR3 consists of 13 residues. The ends were cut back, 6 bases at V and 6 bases at J, with 13 bases in the middle. CDR3 DNA sequence: TGTGCCAGCAGTTCCGGGTTGCAGGATACGCAGTATTTT. Translated: CASSSGLQDTQYF.

This clonotype was counted ten times or more. The V gene is TRBV6-2 or TRBV6-3, the J gene TRBJ2-1; D is possibly TRBD1 or TRBD2 (5 bases each). The CDR3 sequence is 15 residues long. Germline values: CDR1 MNHEY, CDR2 SVGEGT. Trimming took 7 bases from V and 4 from J, leaving 17 bases between them. The CDR3 DNA reads TGTGCCAGCAAGATACCGGGACGACCTTACAATGAGCAGTTCTTC. This sequence encodes CASKIPGRPYNEQFF.